The 20 T cell receptor beta chains listed next were all sequenced from one sample in a study of blood T cell repertoires in COVID-19. Here immunoSEQ multiplex PCR was the method, and the copy in TCRdb shows in-frame clones only, minus some. This table has fewer than 150,000 clones, 80% to 85% appearing once. The specimen sequenced was PBMCs or T cells enriched from blood (not recorded which). The receptors were sampled from a man under 40 who had recovered from COVID-19.

This clone turned up a few times. V and J are TRBV14 and TRBJ1-1; a weak D match, TRBD1 (6 bases). The length of the CDR3 is 14 residues. The ends were cut back, 2 bases at V and 5 bases at J, with 12 bases in the middle. Germline V gene lookup returns CDR1 SGHDN and CDR2 FVKESK. In DNA form, the CDR3 reads TGTGCCAGCAGCCAAACGCAGGGGTGGACTGAAGCTTTCTTT. It encodes CASSQTQGWTEAFF.

A single count supports this clone. J is TRBJ1-1 and V is TRBV3-1 (or the pseudogene TRBV3-2); D possibly corresponds to TRBD1 (6 bases). Germline V CDR1 and CDR2: LGHDT, YNNKEL (reference sequence). There are 14 residues in the CDR3. Trimming took off 5 bases at V and 3 bases at J, with 13 bases between the two ends. DNA of the CDR3: TGTGCCAGCAGCGTACAGGGAGGGGACACTGAAGCTTTCTTT. Amino acids: CASSVQGGDTEAFF.

The genes are TRBV19 and TRBJ2-3; weak D call: TRBD2 (6 bases). Trimming removed 3 bases from V and 2 bases from J, with 12 bases in between. CDR3 size: 15 residues. The germline V gene encodes CDR1 LNHDA and CDR2 SQIVND (reference sequence). Here the CDR3 reads CASSIGAGSTDTQYF. The CDR3 DNA follows: TGTGCCAGTAGTATCGGTGCGGGGTCCACAGATACGCAGTATTTT.

The chain combines TRBV7-2 with TRBJ1-1, with D tentatively TRBD1 (5 bases). Between the trimmed V and J ends, which lost 2 bases and 0 bases, there was a span of 10 bases. The CDR3 loop spans 15 amino acids. Germline lookup yields CDR1 SGHTA and CDR2 FQGNSA. Here the CDR3 DNA reads TGTGCCAGCAGCTTAAGCCGGGGGATGAACACTGAAGCTTTCTTT. Encoded protein: CASSLSRGMNTEAFF.

This chain links TRBV3-1 (or the pseudogene TRBV3-2) with TRBJ2-3, with D perhaps matching TRBD1 (6 bases). The ends were cut back, 2 bases at V and 4 bases at J, with 10 bases in the middle. The germline V gene encodes CDR1 LGHDT and CDR2 YNNKEL (reference sequence). CDR3 length equals 14 residues. CDR3 loop: CASSQTGMADTQYF. The CDR3 nucleotides are TGTGCCAGCAGCCAAACAGGGATGGCAGATACGCAGTATTTT.

The gene calls are TRBV7-2 and TRBJ2-1; 8 positions match TRBD2. Looked up from germline, CDR1 is SGHTA and CDR2 is FQGNSA. V dropped 5 bases and J dropped 5; count of bases not matched to a gene: 11. This CDR3 region has 16 residues. CDR3 residues: CASSTRAGASHNEQFF. The CDR3 DNA follows: TGTGCCAGCAGCACTCGAGCGGGAGCTTCCCACAATGAGCAGTTCTTC. The variable domain in full, completed from reference TRBV7-2 and TRBJ2-1, reads GAGVSQSPSNKVTEKGKDVELRCDPISGHTALYWYRQSLGQGLEFLIYFQGNSAPDKSGLPSDRFSAERTGGSVSTLTIQRTQQEDSAVYLCASSTRAGASHNEQFFGPGTRLTVL.

The chain couples TRBV3-1 (or the pseudogene TRBV3-2) to TRBJ1-5, with TRBD1 as a possible D gene (6 bases). The CDR3 extends over 17 amino acids. In germline, CDR1 is LGHDT, CDR2 YNNKEL (reference sequence). V lost 0 bases to trimming and J lost 3 bases, with 15 bases between them. DNA for the CDR3: TGTGCCAGCAGCCAAGATTGGCAGGGGCCATACAATCAGCCCCAGCATTTT. It encodes CASSQDWQGPYNQPQHF.

This rearrangement joins TRBV7-8 to TRBJ1-6; 8 nucleotides match TRBD1. Germline lookup yields CDR1 SGHVS and CDR2 FQNEAQ. V shed 1 base, J shed 8 bases, and the junction held 4 bases outside the gene matches. The CDR3 covers 15 residues. The CDR3 sequence is CASSLESGGDSPLHF. CDR3 in DNA: TGTGCCAGCAGCTTAGAATCAGGGGGCGATTCACCCCTCCACTTT.

The chain employs TRBV3-1 (or the pseudogene TRBV3-2) and TRBJ1-5; 9 nucleotides match TRBD1. V was clipped by 4 bases and J by 6 bases; unmatched bases: 16. The CDR3 covers 18 residues. The V gene's germline CDR1 is LGHDT and CDR2 YNNKEL (reference sequence). The CDR3 nucleotides are TGTGCCAGCAGCCCTAGCTCAAACCGGGACAGGGTTCGTCAGCCCCAGCATTTT. It codes for CASSPSSNRDRVRQPQHF.

This clone was detected once. The CDR3 loop is CASSLGPLNTEAFF. The CDR3 nucleotides are TGTGCCAGCAGCTTGGGCCCATTGAACACTGAAGCTTTCTTT. The chain carries TRBV7-3 and TRBJ1-1; D uncertain. CDR3 length equals 14 residues. CDR1 is SGHTA and CDR2 is FQGTGA in the germline V gene. The V gene lost 3 bases and the J gene lost 0 bases, with 8 bases spanning the gap.

This rearrangement joins TRBV7-9 to TRBJ2-2, with a weak D call TRBD2 (5 bases). Germline CDR1 is SEHNR and CDR2 is FQNEAQ (reference sequence). There are 14 residues in the CDR3. The germline V and J ends were trimmed by 7 bases and 3 bases, with 12 bases remaining between them. The CDR3 DNA follows: TGTGCCAGCACAGGAGAGGGCGACACCGGGGAGCTGTTTTTT. Translating it yields CASTGEGDTGELFF.

This chain uses TRBV11-2 with TRBJ2-2; TRBD1 aligns across 11 bases. V shed 3 bases and J 6 bases; nucleotides not matched to a gene: 9. Germline V gene lookup returns CDR1 SGHAT and CDR2 FQNNGV. The CDR3 covers 17 residues. The CDR3 protein is CASSFRFGTGGSGELFF. The CDR3 DNA is TGTGCCAGCAGCTTCCGGTTTGGGACAGGGGGGTCCGGGGAGCTGTTTTTT.

V usage is TRBV5-1 and J usage is TRBJ1-1; TRBD1 aligns across 8 bases. The germline gives CDR1 SGHRS, CDR2 YFSETQ. Trimming at V came to 1 base and at J to 0 bases, leaving 2 bases not matched to a gene. CDR3 length: 15 amino acids. CDR3 DNA sequence: TGCGCCAGCAGCTTGCTGGACAGGGTGAACACTGAAGCTTTCTTT. Residues: CASSLLDRVNTEAFF.

V usage is TRBV19 and J usage is TRBJ2-5; 10 bases are a match to TRBD2. CDR1 is LNHDA, CDR2 SQIVND, per germline (reference sequence). With V trimmed by 8 bases and J by 5 bases, 5 bases remained unmatched. There are 13 residues in the CDR3. For the CDR3, the DNA is TGTGCCAGTGCTAGCGGGGGACGGGAGACCCAGTACTTC. This gives the protein CASASGGRETQYF.

CDR3 amino acids: CASSWDRLNTEAFF. As DNA, the CDR3 is TGTGCCAGCAGCTGGGACAGATTGAACACTGAAGCTTTCTTT. The chain combines TRBV7-9 with TRBJ1-1; TRBD1 matches 7 bases. Germline CDR1 is SEHNR and CDR2 is FQNEAQ (reference sequence). The trim removed 4 bases at V and 0 bases at J, leaving 2 bases unmatched. CDR3 length: 14 amino acids.

This chain joins TRBV5-1 and TRBJ2-3; 8 bases are a match to TRBD1. CDR3 length: 15 amino acids. Losses at the gene ends were 2 bases for V and 2 bases for J; bases not matched to a gene: 4. CDR1 is SGHRS, CDR2 YFSETQ, per germline. DNA for the CDR3: TGCGCCAGCAGCTTCAGGGGGCTTGACACAGATACGCAGTATTTT. Amino acids: CASSFRGLDTDTQYF.

The chain has TRBV6-5 and TRBJ1-2; D ambiguous. Per germline, CDR1 MNHEY and CDR2 SVGAGI. CDR3 length: 12 amino acids. The germline V and J ends were trimmed by 6 bases and 2 bases, with 7 bases remaining between them. The chain's CDR3 is CASSKQNYGYTF. The CDR3 DNA follows: TGTGCCAGCAGCAAACAGAACTATGGCTACACCTTC.

The chain links TRBV5-4 to TRBJ2-2; a possible D gene is TRBD2 (6 bases). The V end was cut by 6 bases, the J end by 2 bases, with 14 bases between. The CDR3 sequence is 15 residues long. Germline V gene data show CDR1 as SGHNT and CDR2 as YYREEE (reference sequence). The CDR3 bases are TGTGCCAGCAAAGTCCGGGGGAGTAACACCGGGGAGCTGTTTTTT. As protein: CASKVRGSNTGELFF.

The V and J genes are TRBV4-1 and TRBJ1-1; D is undetermined. The V end was cut by 4 bases, the J end by 1 base, with 13 bases between. The CDR3 consists of 15 residues. Looked up from germline, CDR1 is MGHRA and CDR2 is YSYEKL. Written as DNA, the CDR3 is TGCGCCAGCAGCCCCCTAAGCGGAGGGAACACTGAAGCTTTCTTT. This encodes CASSPLSGGNTEAFF.

The rearrangement uses TRBV7-9 and TRBJ1-5; TRBD1 might be the D (6 bases). The germline V gene encodes CDR1 SEHNR and CDR2 FQNEAQ (reference sequence). V shed 4 bases and J shed 6 bases, with 10 bases lying between them. The CDR3 has 13 residues. The CDR3 DNA reads TGTGCCAGCAGCTCGACAGGTAGTCAGCCCCAGCATTTT. It yields the protein CASSSTGSQPQHF.